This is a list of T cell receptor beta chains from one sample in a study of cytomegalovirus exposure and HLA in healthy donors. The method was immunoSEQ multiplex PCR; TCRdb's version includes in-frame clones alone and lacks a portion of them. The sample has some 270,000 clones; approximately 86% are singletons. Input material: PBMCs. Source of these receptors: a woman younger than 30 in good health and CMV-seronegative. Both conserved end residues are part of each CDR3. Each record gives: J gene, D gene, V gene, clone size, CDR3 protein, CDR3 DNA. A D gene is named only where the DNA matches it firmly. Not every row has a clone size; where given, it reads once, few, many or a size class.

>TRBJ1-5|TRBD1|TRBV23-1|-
CASSRDRGGNQPQHF
TGCGCCAGCAGCCGGGACAGGGGAGGCAATCAGCCCCAGCATTTT
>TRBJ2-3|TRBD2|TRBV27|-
CASSPRLAGVGTDTQYF
TGTGCCAGCAGTCCACGACTAGCGGGAGTAGGGACAGATACGCAGTATTTT
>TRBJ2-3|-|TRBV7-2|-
CASSLDHGVGTDTQYF
TGTGCCAGCAGCTTAGATCACGGGGTAGGGACAGATACGCAGTATTTT
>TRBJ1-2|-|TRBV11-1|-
CASSSAGSNGYTF
TGTGCCAGCAGCTCCGCAGGGTCTAATGGCTACACCTTC
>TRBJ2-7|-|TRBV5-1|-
CASSASGSAPREQYF
TGCGCCAGCAGCGCATCAGGAAGTGCCCCCCGCGAGCAGTACTTC
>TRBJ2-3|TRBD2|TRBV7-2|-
CASSLASGGKADTQYF
TGTGCCAGCAGCTTAGCTAGCGGGGGGAAGGCAGATACGCAGTATTTT
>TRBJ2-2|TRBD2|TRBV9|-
CASSVPGTSGSPNTGELFF
TGTGCCAGCAGCGTCCCAGGGACTAGCGGGAGTCCTAACACCGGGGAGCTGTTTTTT
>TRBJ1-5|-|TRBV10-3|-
CAISESETVSNQPQHF
TGTGCCATCAGTGAGTCTGAGACAGTTAGCAATCAGCCCCAGCATTTT
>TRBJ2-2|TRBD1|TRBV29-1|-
CSALPGTANTGELFF
TGCAGCGCACTTCCCGGGACAGCGAACACCGGGGAGCTGTTTTTT
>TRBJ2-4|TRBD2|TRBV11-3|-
CASSLAPSGKGKNIQYF
TGTGCCAGCAGCTTAGCCCCAAGCGGGAAAGGAAAAAACATTCAGTACTTC
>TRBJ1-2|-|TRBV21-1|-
CASSLQGGLDYGYTF
TGTGCCAGCAGTCTACAGGGGGGATTGGACTATGGCTACACCTTC
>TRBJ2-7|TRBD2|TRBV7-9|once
CASSGRGSGSSYEQYF
TGTGCCAGCAGCGGTCGGGGTAGCGGGAGCTCCTACGAGCAGTACTTC
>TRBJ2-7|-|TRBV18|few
CASSGPYEQYF
TGTGCCAGCTCAGGCCCCTACGAGCAGTACTTC
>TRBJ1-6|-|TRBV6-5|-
CASSYSGVWNSPLHF
TGTGCCAGCAGTTACTCAGGGGTCTGGAATTCACCCCTCCACTTT
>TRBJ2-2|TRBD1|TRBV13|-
CASSPQGAPLTGELFF
TGTGCCAGCAGCCCACAGGGGGCCCCGTTGACCGGGGAGCTGTTTTTT
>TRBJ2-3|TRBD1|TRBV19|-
CASRLSGGFGDTQYF
TGTGCCAGTAGATTGTCAGGGGGCTTCGGAGATACGCAGTATTTT
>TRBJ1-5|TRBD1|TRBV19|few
CASSFPRDRGYSNQPQHF
TGTGCCAGTAGTTTCCCACGGGACAGGGGTTATAGCAATCAGCCCCAGCATTTT
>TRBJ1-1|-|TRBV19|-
CASNYPQSYTEAFF
TGTGCCAGTAACTACCCCCAATCCTACACTGAAGCTTTCTTT
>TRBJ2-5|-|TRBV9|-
CASSVGGGETQYF
TGTGCCAGCAGCGTAGGAGGCGGGGAGACCCAGTACTTC
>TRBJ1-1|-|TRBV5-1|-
CASSSSRTVNTEAFF
TGCGCCAGCTCCAGCTCTAGGACAGTGAACACTGAAGCTTTCTTT
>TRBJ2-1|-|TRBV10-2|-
CASRTGTPRSSYNEQFF
TGCGCCAGCAGGACCGGGACTCCAAGGAGCTCCTACAATGAGCAGTTCTTC
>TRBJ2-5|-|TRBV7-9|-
CASSLGGTPSTQYF
TGTGCCAGCAGCTTAGGGGGGACTCCGTCGACCCAGTACTTC
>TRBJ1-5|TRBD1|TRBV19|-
CASSMDRGHNQPQHF
TGTGCCAGTAGTATGGACAGGGGGCACAATCAGCCCCAGCATTTT
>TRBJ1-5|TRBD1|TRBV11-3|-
CASSFYRDRGNQPQHF
TGTGCCAGCAGCTTCTACCGGGACAGGGGGAATCAGCCCCAGCATTTT
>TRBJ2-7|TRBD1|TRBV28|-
CASSHHDRDYEQYF
TGTGCCAGCAGTCACCATGACAGGGACTACGAGCAGTACTTC
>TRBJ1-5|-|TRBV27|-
CASSLSGEQPQHF
TGTGCCAGCAGTTTATCCGGGGAGCAGCCCCAGCATTTT
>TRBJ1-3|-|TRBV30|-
CAWANSGNTIYF
TGTGCCTGGGCTAATTCTGGAAACACCATATATTTT
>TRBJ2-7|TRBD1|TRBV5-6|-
CASSRKDRDEQYF
TGTGCCAGCAGCCGAAAAGACAGGGACGAGCAGTACTTC
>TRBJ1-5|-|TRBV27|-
CASSLTDSNNQPQHF
TGTGCCAGCAGTTTAACGGACAGCAACAATCAGCCCCAGCATTTT
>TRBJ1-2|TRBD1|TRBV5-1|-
CASSRRQGDYGYTF
TGCGCCAGCAGCCGGAGACAGGGCGACTATGGCTACACCTTC
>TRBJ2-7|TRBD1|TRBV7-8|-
CASKTGGGEQYF
TGTGCCAGCAAGACAGGGGGCGGCGAGCAGTACTTC
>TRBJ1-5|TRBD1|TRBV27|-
CASSLGLGTGGQPQHF
TGTGCCAGCAGTTTAGGATTAGGGACAGGGGGACAGCCCCAGCATTTT
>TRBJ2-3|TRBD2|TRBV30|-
CAQGAGDTDTQYF
TGTGCCCAGGGAGCGGGGGACACAGATACGCAGTATTTT
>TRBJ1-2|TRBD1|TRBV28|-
CASRANPGQGDYGYTF
TGTGCCAGCAGAGCTAACCCCGGACAGGGGGACTATGGCTACACCTTC
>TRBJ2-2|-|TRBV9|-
CASSVRGGASNTGELFF
TGTGCCAGCAGCGTACGAGGAGGGGCTTCGAACACCGGGGAGCTGTTTTTT
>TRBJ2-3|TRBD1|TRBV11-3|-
CASSLEDRGTDTQYF
TGTGCCAGCAGCTTAGAGGACAGGGGTACAGATACGCAGTATTTT
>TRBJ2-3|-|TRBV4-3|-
CASSQEYGVGRNTQYF
TGCGCCAGCAGCCAAGAGTACGGGGTGGGCCGGAATACGCAGTATTTT
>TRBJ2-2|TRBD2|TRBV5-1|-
CASSAGTSQGGELFF
TGCGCCAGCAGCGCCGGGACTAGCCAGGGCGGGGAGCTGTTTTTT
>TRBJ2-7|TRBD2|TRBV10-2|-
CASSESLAGGSSYEQYF
TGCGCCAGCAGTGAGTCGCTAGCGGGGGGATCGTCCTACGAGCAGTACTTC